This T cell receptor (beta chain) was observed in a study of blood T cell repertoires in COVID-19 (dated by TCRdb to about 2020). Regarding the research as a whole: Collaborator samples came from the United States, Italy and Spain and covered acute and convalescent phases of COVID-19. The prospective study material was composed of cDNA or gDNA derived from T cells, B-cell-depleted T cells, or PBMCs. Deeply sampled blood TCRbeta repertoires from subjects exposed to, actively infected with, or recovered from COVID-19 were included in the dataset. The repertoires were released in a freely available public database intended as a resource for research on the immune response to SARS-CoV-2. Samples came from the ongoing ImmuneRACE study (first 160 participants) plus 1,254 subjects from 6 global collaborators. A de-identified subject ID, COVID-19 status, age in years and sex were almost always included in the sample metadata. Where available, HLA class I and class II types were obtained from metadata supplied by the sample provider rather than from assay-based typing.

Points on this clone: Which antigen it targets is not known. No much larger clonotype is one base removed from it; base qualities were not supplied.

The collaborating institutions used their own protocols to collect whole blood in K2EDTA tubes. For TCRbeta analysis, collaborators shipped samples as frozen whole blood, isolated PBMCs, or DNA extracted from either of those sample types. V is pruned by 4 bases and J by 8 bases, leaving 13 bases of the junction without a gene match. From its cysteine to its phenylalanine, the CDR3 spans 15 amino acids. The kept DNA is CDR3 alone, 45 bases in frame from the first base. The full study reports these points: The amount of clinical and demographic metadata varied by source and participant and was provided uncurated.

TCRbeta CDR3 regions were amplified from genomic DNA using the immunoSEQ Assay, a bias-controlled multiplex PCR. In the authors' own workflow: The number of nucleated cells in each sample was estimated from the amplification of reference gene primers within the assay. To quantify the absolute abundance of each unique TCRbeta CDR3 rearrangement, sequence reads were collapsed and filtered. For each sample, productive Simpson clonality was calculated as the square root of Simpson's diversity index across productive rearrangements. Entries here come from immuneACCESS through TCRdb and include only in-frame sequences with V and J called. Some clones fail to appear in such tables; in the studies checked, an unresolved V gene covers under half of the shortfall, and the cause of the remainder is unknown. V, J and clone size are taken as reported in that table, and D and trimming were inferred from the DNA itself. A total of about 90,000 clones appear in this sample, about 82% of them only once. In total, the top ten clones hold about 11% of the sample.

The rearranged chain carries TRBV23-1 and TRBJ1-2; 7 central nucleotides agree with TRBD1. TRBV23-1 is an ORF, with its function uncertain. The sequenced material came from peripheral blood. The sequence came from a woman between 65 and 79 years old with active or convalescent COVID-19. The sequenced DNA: TGCGCCAGCAGTCGTCTCAGGGACAGATATCGCGGCTACACCTTC. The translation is CASSRLRDRYRGYTF.